Described below is a single TCR beta chain sequence and its context. This sample was taken from a study of cytomegalovirus exposure and HLA in healthy donors. Looked up from germline, CDR1 is SEHNR and CDR2 is FQNEAQ (reference sequence). There are 13 residues in the CDR3. The germline V and J ends were trimmed by 5 bases and 5 bases, with 12 bases remaining between them. Primers: 60 Vbeta forward and 13 Jbeta reverse. Produced via immunoSEQ multiplex PCR; TCRdb's table is partial and in-frame only. Of 130,000 to 150,000 clones in the sample, 65% to 85% were seen once. This clonotype originated in a man younger than 35 in good health and CMV-seronegative. The rearrangement links TRBV7-9 to TRBJ1-1, with D tentatively TRBD1 (5 bases). Sequencing input: PBMCs. The CDR3 is CASSKQEGTEAFF. CDR3 coding DNA: TGTGCCAGCAGCAAACAGGAGGGGACTGAAGCTTTCTTT.